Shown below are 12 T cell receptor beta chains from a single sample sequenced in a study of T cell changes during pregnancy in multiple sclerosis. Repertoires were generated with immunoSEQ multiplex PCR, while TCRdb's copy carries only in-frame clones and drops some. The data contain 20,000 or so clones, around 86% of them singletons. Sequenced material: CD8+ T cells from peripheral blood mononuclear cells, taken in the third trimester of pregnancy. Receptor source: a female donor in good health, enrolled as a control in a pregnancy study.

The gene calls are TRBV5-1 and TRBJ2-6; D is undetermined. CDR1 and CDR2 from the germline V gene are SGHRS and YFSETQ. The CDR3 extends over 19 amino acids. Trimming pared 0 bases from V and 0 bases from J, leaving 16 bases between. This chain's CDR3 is CASSLAARGLSSGANVLTF. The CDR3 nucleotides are TGCGCCAGCAGCTTGGCCGCAAGAGGCCTAAGCTCTGGGGCCAACGTCCTGACTTTC.

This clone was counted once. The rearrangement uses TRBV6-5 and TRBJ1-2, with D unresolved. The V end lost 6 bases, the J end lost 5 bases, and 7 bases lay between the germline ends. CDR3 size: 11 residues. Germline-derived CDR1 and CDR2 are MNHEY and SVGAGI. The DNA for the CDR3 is TGTGCCAGCAGCCCCGGGTATGGCTACACCTTC. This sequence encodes CASSPGYGYTF.

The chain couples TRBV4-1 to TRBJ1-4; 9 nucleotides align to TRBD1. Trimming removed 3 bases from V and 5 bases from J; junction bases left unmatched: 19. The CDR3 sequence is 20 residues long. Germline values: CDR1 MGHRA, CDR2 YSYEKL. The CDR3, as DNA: TGCGCCAGCAGCCACCTCCCGACCGGGACAGGGACCCTAGAAAATGAAAAACTGTTTTTT. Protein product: CASSHLPTGTGTLENEKLFF.

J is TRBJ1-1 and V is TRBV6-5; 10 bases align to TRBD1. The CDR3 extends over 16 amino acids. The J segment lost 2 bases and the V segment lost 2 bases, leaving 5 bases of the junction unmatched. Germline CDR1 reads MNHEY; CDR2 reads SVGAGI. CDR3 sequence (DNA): TGTGCCAGCAGTTACAGGGGGACAGGGGTTAACACTGAAGCTTTCTTT. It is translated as CASSYRGTGVNTEAFF.

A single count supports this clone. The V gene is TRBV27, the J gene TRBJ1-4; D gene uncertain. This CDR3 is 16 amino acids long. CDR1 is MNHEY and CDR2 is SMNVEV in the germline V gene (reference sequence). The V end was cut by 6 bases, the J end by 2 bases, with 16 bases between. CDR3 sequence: CASRPGWAGTNEKLFF. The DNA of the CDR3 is TGTGCCAGCAGGCCGGGGTGGGCGGGTACTAATGAAAAACTGTTTTTT.

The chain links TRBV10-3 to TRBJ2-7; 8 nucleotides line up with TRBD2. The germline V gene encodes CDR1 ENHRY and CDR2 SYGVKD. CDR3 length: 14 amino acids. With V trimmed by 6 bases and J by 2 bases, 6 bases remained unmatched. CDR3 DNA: TGTGCCATCAGGCCGGGGGGGGAAACCTACGAGCAGTACTTC. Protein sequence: CAIRPGGETYEQYF.

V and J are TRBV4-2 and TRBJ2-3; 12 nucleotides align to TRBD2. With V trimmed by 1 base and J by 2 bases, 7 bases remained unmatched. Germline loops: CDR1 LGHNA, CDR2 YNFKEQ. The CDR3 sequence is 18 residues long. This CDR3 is CASSQGKGLAGTTDTQYF. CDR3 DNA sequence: TGTGCCAGCAGCCAAGGGAAAGGACTAGCGGGGACCACAGATACGCAGTATTTT.

CDR3 in amino acids: CASSESSGSGETQYF. CDR3 coding DNA: TGTGCCAGCAGTGAATCTAGCGGGAGTGGAGAGACCCAGTACTTC. The chain employs TRBV6-4 and TRBJ2-5, with 10 positions matching TRBD2. The germline V gene has CDR1 MRHNA and CDR2 SNTAGT. With 3 bases clipped from V and 4 bases from J, the junction kept 5 bases outside the gene matches. CDR3 length equals 15 residues.

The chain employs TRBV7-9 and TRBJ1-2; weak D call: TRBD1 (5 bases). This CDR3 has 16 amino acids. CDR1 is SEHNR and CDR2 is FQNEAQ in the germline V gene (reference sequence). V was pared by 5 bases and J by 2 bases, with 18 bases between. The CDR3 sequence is CASSPPTTGPNYGYTF. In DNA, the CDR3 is TGTGCCAGCAGCCCCCCCACAACAGGACCAAACTATGGCTACACCTTC.

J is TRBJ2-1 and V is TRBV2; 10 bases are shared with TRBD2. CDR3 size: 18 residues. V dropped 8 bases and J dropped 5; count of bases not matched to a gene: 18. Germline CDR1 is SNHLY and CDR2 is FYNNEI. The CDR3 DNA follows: TGTGCCAGCTCATACTCACTAGAAGCGGGGGGGACAGACAATGAGCAGTTCTTC. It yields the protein CASSYSLEAGGTDNEQFF. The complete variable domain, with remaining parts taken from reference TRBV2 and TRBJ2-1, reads EPEVTQTPSHQVTQMGQEVILRCVPISNHLYFYWYRQILGQKVEFLVSFYNNEISEKSEIFDDQFSVERPDGSNFTLKIRSTKLEDSAMYFCASSYSLEAGGTDNEQFFGPGTRLTVL.

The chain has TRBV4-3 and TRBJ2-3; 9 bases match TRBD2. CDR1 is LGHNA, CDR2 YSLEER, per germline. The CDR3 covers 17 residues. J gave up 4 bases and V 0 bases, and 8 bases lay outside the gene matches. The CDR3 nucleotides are TGCGCCAGCAGCCAAGAACTCGCGGGGGGGATGGCAGATACGCAGTATTTT. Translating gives CASSQELAGGMADTQYF.

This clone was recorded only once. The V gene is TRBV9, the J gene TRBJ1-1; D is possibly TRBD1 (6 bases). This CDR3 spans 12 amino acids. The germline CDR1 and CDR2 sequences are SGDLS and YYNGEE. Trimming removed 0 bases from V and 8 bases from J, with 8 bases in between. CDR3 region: CASSVAQGEAFF. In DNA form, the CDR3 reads TGTGCCAGCAGCGTAGCACAGGGAGAAGCTTTCTTT.